A single sample is the source of the 23 T cell receptor beta chains below, sequenced in a study of CD8+ T cells in alopecia areata. RNA extraction and reverse transcription yielded cDNA as sequencing template. Measured with immunoSEQ multiplex PCR; TCRdb has only the in-frame clones, and not every one. The sample holds 20,000 to 30,000 clones; about 50% are singletons and the top ten take approximately 29%. Sequenced: NKG2D-high CD8+ T cells sorted from blood. The receptors come from a human donor with alopecia areata.

The rearrangement joins TRBV10-3 to TRBJ2-1, with unresolved D. CDR3 size: 16 residues. Germline CDR1 reads ENHRY; CDR2 reads SYGVKD. Trimming took off 0 bases at V and 0 bases at J, with 9 bases between the two ends. The CDR3 protein is CAISESVALSYNEQFF. The CDR3 DNA follows: TGTGCCATCAGTGAGTCGGTTGCCCTCTCCTACAATGAGCAGTTCTTC.

The rearrangement uses TRBV2 and TRBJ2-5, with 9 bases fitting TRBD1. The J call is in doubt because the DNA end fits TRBJ2-7 better. Germline CDR1 is SNHLY and CDR2 is FYNNEI. This CDR3 has 17 amino acids. CDR3 protein: CASPRGIWDRESYEQYF. The CDR3 DNA sequence: TGTGCCAGCCCCCGAGGCATCTGGGACAGGGAGTCCTACGAGCAGTACTTC.

This clone was detected a few times. The chain carries TRBV2 and TRBJ2-1; D is unclear. Between the trimmed V and J ends, which lost 0 bases and 8 bases, there was a span of 8 bases. The CDR3 runs to 13 residues. Germline-derived CDR1 and CDR2 are SNHLY and FYNNEI. The CDR3, as DNA: TGTGCCAGCAGTGAAGCGCACGGTCATGAGCAGTTCTTC. Translation gives CASSEAHGHEQFF.

The chain joins TRBV28 to TRBJ1-5; D not resolved. Looked up from germline, CDR1 is MDHEN and CDR2 is SYDVKM. Trimming removed 3 bases at V and 2 bases at J, with 11 bases between. The CDR3 loop spans 15 amino acids. CDR3 bases: TGTGCCAGCAGTTTGGTTCGGTTAGGCAATCAGCCCCAGCATTTT. Its translation is CASSLVRLGNQPQHF.

This clone was counted only a few times. This sequence joins TRBV15 and TRBJ1-4; D not resolved. CDR1 is LNHNV and CDR2 is YYDKDF in the germline V gene (reference sequence). Trimming took off 5 bases at V and 4 bases at J, with 8 bases between the two ends. The CDR3 has 13 residues. The CDR3 coding sequence is TGTGCCACCAGCGGATACAGTAATGAAAAACTGTTTTTT. Amino acids: CATSGYSNEKLFF.

This clone was picked up a small number of times. The chain is built from TRBV19 and TRBJ2-1; 8 bases map to TRBD1. The CDR3 has 13 residues. Germline loops: CDR1 LNHDA, CDR2 SQIVND (reference sequence). V was clipped by 9 bases and J by 8 bases; unmatched bases: 9. CDR3 DNA sequence: TGTGCCAGCAACCCTGGACAGGGCGATGAGCAGTTCTTC. It translates to CASNPGQGDEQFF.

This clone was recorded a few times. J is TRBJ1-1 and V is TRBV13; D possibly corresponds to TRBD1 (5 bases). CDR1 PRHDT and CDR2 FYEKMQ come from the germline V gene (reference sequence). This CDR3 region has 14 residues. The ends were cut back, 8 bases at V and 6 bases at J, with 19 bases in the middle. CDR3 nucleotides: TGTGCCAGCTTCTATCAGGGCGGTTTAGCTGAAGCTTTCTTT. Its protein product is CASFYQGGLAEAFF. The entire variable domain, with the rest obtained from reference TRBV13 and TRBJ1-1, is as follows: AAGVIQSPRHLIKEKRETATLKCYPIPRHDTVYWYQQGPGQDPQFLISFYEKMQSDKGSIPDRFSAQQFSDYHSELNMSSLELGDSALYFCASFYQGGLAEAFFGQGTRLTVV.

The rearrangement joins TRBV4-2 to TRBJ2-7; TRBD1 aligns across 8 bases. In germline, CDR1 is LGHNA, CDR2 YNFKEQ. This CDR3 region has 15 residues. The V segment lost 3 bases and the J segment 2 bases; nucleotides outside the gene matches: 6. CDR3 region: CASSHRTGSPYEQYF. The CDR3 bases are TGTGCCAGCAGCCATAGGACAGGGAGTCCCTACGAGCAGTACTTC.

This clone was seen only a few times. V and J are TRBV28 and TRBJ2-7; D remains ambiguous. V lost 5 bases, J lost 0 bases, and 11 bases lay in between. The CDR3 is 14 amino acids. CDR1 and CDR2 (germline): MDHEN, SYDVKM. In DNA, the CDR3 is TGTGCCAGCAGTCCCGGTTACAGCTCCTACGAGCAGTACTTC. Its translation: CASSPGYSSYEQYF.

This clone was observed many times. This chain connects TRBV19 to TRBJ2-3; D gene ambiguous. Trimming took off 5 bases at V and 7 bases at J, with 10 bases between the two ends. Germline CDR1 is LNHDA and CDR2 is SQIVND (reference sequence). The CDR3 loop spans 12 amino acids. CDR3 nucleotide sequence: TGTGCCAGTAGTGACTGGGATAATACGCAGTATTTT. Translating gives CASSDWDNTQYF.

The CDR3 spells CASSQDRVTEAFF. CDR3 DNA: TGCGCCAGCAGCCAGGACAGGGTCACTGAAGCTTTCTTT. The V gene is TRBV5-1, the J gene TRBJ1-1; TRBD1 matches at 8 bases. The CDR3 spans 13 residues. Germline trimming cut 4 bases from V and 4 bases from J; bases unmatched to any gene: 3. Germline-derived CDR1 and CDR2 are SGHRS and YFSETQ.

The chain has TRBV4-1 and TRBJ2-1; 8 bases are shared with TRBD1. Trimming removed 1 base from V and 3 bases from J; junction bases left unmatched: 2. CDR1 MGHRA and CDR2 YSYEKL come from the germline V gene. The CDR3 consists of 15 residues. The CDR3 coding sequence is TGCGCCAGCAGCCAAGGACAGGGGAACTACAATGAGCAGTTCTTC. It codes for CASSQGQGNYNEQFF.

In this sample, this clone turned up a few times. The chain employs TRBV29-1 and TRBJ2-1; 9 bases are shared with TRBD1. Germline V gene sequence: CDR1 SQVTM, CDR2 ANQGSEA. This CDR3 is 15 amino acids long. V gave up 1 base and J gave up 4 bases; unmatched junction bases: 5. CDR3 protein: CSVEAAGTGYNEQFF. The CDR3 nucleotides read TGCAGCGTTGAAGCCGCCGGGACAGGGTACAATGAGCAGTTCTTC.

This sequence joins TRBV28 and TRBJ1-3; D is uncertain. Germline V gives CDR1 MDHEN, CDR2 SYDVKM. There are 14 residues in the CDR3. The V and J ends lost 3 bases and 7 bases respectively, with 13 bases between them. CDR3 amino acids: CASSFVSSANTIYF. The DNA for the CDR3 is TGTGCCAGCAGTTTCGTGTCGTCCGCGAACACCATATATTTT.

The chain uses TRBV19 and TRBJ1-5, with unresolved D. The CDR3 is 15 amino acids. Per germline, CDR1 LNHDA and CDR2 SQIVND (reference sequence). V lost 3 bases to trimming and J lost 2 bases, with 11 bases between them. The CDR3 sequence: CASSISDCCNQPQHF. The CDR3, as DNA: TGTGCCAGTAGTATCTCGGATTGTTGCAATCAGCCCCAGCATTTT.

The CDR3 spells CASSLLIPEQYF. As DNA, the CDR3 is TGTGCCAGCAGCCTCCTTATCCCCGAGCAGTACTTC. This chain joins TRBV2 and TRBJ2-7; D gene ambiguous. The CDR3 has 12 amino acids. Per the germline V gene, CDR1 is SNHLY and CDR2 is FYNNEI. Between the trimmed V and J ends, which lost 6 bases and 6 bases, there was a span of 12 bases.

J is TRBJ1-5 and V is TRBV25-1; D perhaps matches TRBD1 (5 bases). Germline V gives CDR1 MGHDK, CDR2 SYGVNS. The CDR3 is made up of 16 amino acids. V lost 1 base, J lost 5 bases, and 15 bases lay in between. CDR3 bases: TGTGCCAGCAGTGAATCCAGGACAAGACCTGATCAGCCCCAGCATTTT. Protein product: CASSESRTRPDQPQHF.

The chain couples TRBV4-1 to TRBJ2-1; TRBD2 matches 14 bases. The CDR3 totals 22 residues. The V and J ends lost 2 bases and 2 bases, in that order; junction bases with no gene match: 17. Germline-derived CDR1 and CDR2 are MGHRA and YSYEKL. In DNA form, the CDR3 reads TGCGCCAGCAGCCAATTAATCCCCGGGACTAGCGGGAGTCCGTACACCTACAATGAGCAGTTCTTC. Residues: CASSQLIPGTSGSPYTYNEQFF.

The rearrangement links TRBV25-1 to TRBJ2-7; D is tentatively TRBD1 or TRBD2 (5 bases each). Germline CDR1 reads MGHDK; CDR2 reads SYGVNS. V lost 8 bases and J lost 5, with 13 bases in between. The CDR3 length is 12 residues. The CDR3 nucleotides are TGTGCCAGCGGGACCCTGGGGCACGAGCAGTACTTC. Amino acid sequence: CASGTLGHEQYF.

The chain joins TRBV7-8 to TRBJ2-7, with D unresolved. The germline V gene encodes CDR1 SGHVS and CDR2 FQNEAQ. The V end lost 0 bases, the J end lost 4 bases, and 7 bases lay between the germline ends. The CDR3 has 13 residues. CDR3 sequence (DNA): TGTGCCAGCAGCTTAGCGGTAGGATACGAGCAGTACTTC. It specifies CASSLAVGYEQYF.

The chain employs TRBV27 and TRBJ2-1; 13 bases line up with TRBD2. Germline CDR1 is MNHEY and CDR2 is SMNVEV (reference sequence). The CDR3 extends over 13 amino acids. CDR3 residues: CVVGTSGNAKQFF. The CDR3 nucleotides are TGTGTGGTGGGGACTAGCGGGAACGCCAAGCAGTTCTTC.

The rearrangement uses TRBV7-9 and TRBJ2-7; 7 bases map to TRBD2. Trimming took 4 bases from V and 4 from J; bases not matched to a gene: 4. CDR3 size: 13 residues. The germline gives CDR1 SEHNR, CDR2 FQNEAQ (reference sequence). In nucleotides, the CDR3 is TGTGCCAGCAGCTGGGACGGGGGGTACGAGCAGTACTTC. Its translation: CASSWDGGYEQYF.

The chain couples TRBV19 to TRBJ1-5; D may be TRBD1 (6 bases). The CDR3 consists of 14 residues. The V end lost 11 bases, the J end lost 6 bases, and 20 bases lay between the germline ends. CDR1 is LNHDA and CDR2 is SQIVND in the germline V gene (reference sequence). The CDR3 nucleotides read TGTGCCGCCGACCGGGACATCAGTGGTCAGCCCCAGCATTTT. Protein: CAADRDISGQPQHF.